The rows below give T cell receptor beta chains drawn from one sample of a study of OX40 agonist ivuxolimab in advanced cancers. Sequencing used immunoSEQ multiplex PCR; TCRdb keeps in-frame clones, though not all of them. This table has over 65,000 clones, 80% to 85% appearing once. The sample consisted of CD4+ or CD8+ T cells sorted from blood, taken in a trial of the OX40 agonist ivuxolimab. The receptors were sampled from an adult with an advanced solid tumor such as melanoma, head and neck, liver or kidney cancer. Both conserved end residues are part of each CDR3. The order of the fields is CDR3 protein, CDR3 DNA, V gene, J gene, clone size, D gene. D genes are given only for firm matches. Clone size is not always given. Where it is, it says once, few, many or a class for expanded clones.

CDR3 protein: CASSLGGANSGNTIYF
CDR3 DNA: TGCGCCAGCAGCTTGGGTGGGGCGAACTCTGGAAACACCATATATTTT
V gene: TRBV5-1
J gene: TRBJ1-3
clone size: .
D gene: .

CDR3 protein: CASSTRQANTGELFF
CDR3 DNA: TGTGCCAGCAGCACCCGACAGGCGAACACCGGGGAGCTGTTTTTT
V gene: TRBV7-8
J gene: TRBJ2-2
clone size: .
D gene: .

CDR3 protein: CASSETGTSNYGYTF
CDR3 DNA: TGTGCCAGCAGTGAAACCGGGACATCTAACTATGGCTACACCTTC
V gene: TRBV6-1
J gene: TRBJ1-2
clone size: few
D gene: .

CDR3 protein: CASSSTGTGNLDAFF
CDR3 DNA: TGTGCCAGCAGTTCCACCGGGACAGGCAACCTTGATGCTTTCTTT
V gene: TRBV6-5
J gene: TRBJ1-1
clone size: .
D gene: TRBD1

CDR3 protein: CSVVHSYEQYF
CDR3 DNA: TGCAGCGTTGTCCACTCCTACGAGCAGTACTTC
V gene: TRBV29-1
J gene: TRBJ2-7
clone size: .
D gene: .

CDR3 protein: CASSLTGGNQPQHF
CDR3 DNA: TGTGCCAGCAGCTTAACTGGGGGCAATCAGCCCCAGCATTTT
V gene: TRBV7-9
J gene: TRBJ1-5
clone size: .
D gene: .

CDR3 protein: CSVLRTLDPYNEQFF
CDR3 DNA: TGCAGCGTCCTTAGGACCCTCGACCCCTACAATGAGCAGTTCTTC
V gene: TRBV29-1
J gene: TRBJ2-1
clone size: .
D gene: .

CDR3 protein: CASSYQQGTRLTEAFF
CDR3 DNA: TGTGCCAGCAGTTACCAGCAGGGTACCCGTCTCACTGAAGCTTTCTTT
V gene: TRBV28
J gene: TRBJ1-1
clone size: few
D gene: .

CDR3 protein: CAISDPGRMPAEQYF
CDR3 DNA: TGTGCCATCAGTGACCCGGGCCGAATGCCCGCCGAGCAGTACTTC
V gene: TRBV10-3
J gene: TRBJ2-7
clone size: few
D gene: .

CDR3 protein: CASSLSPSGRSGELFF
CDR3 DNA: TGTGCCAGCAGTTTATCGCCTAGCGGGAGGTCCGGGGAGCTGTTTTTT
V gene: TRBV27
J gene: TRBJ2-2
clone size: .
D gene: TRBD2

CDR3 protein: CASSLQGQPQHF
CDR3 DNA: TGTGCCAGCAGCTTGCAAGGGCAGCCCCAGCATTTT
V gene: TRBV5-4
J gene: TRBJ1-5
clone size: .
D gene: .

CDR3 protein: CAISESRAEETQYF
CDR3 DNA: TGTGCCATCAGTGAGTCGAGGGCAGAAGAGACCCAGTACTTC
V gene: TRBV10-3
J gene: TRBJ2-5
clone size: once
D gene: .

CDR3 protein: CASSLVIGADPRTGELFF
CDR3 DNA: TGTGCCAGCAGCTTAGTAATAGGGGCAGACCCTAGGACCGGGGAGCTGTTTTTT
V gene: TRBV7-9
J gene: TRBJ2-2
clone size: .
D gene: .

CDR3 protein: CASSLGPGAATGELFF
CDR3 DNA: TGTGCCAGCAGCTTAGGACCAGGGGCGGCCACCGGGGAGCTGTTTTTT
V gene: TRBV11-3
J gene: TRBJ2-2
clone size: .
D gene: .

CDR3 protein: CASQAGRSNTEAFF
CDR3 DNA: TGTGCCAGCCAAGCGGGTCGATCGAACACTGAAGCTTTCTTT
V gene: TRBV7-3
J gene: TRBJ1-1
clone size: once
D gene: .

CDR3 protein: CASSETDTGELFF
CDR3 DNA: TGTGCCAGCAGTGAGACAGACACCGGGGAGCTGTTTTTT
V gene: TRBV6-4
J gene: TRBJ2-2
clone size: .
D gene: .

CDR3 protein: CASSSGPIMNTEAFF
CDR3 DNA: TGTGCCAGCAGCTCGGGCCCTATAATGAACACTGAAGCTTTCTTT
V gene: TRBV7-9
J gene: TRBJ1-1
clone size: .
D gene: .

CDR3 protein: CASSYSKGPGNQPQHF
CDR3 DNA: TGTGCCAGCAGTTACTCGAAGGGTCCGGGCAATCAGCCCCAGCATTTT
V gene: TRBV6-5
J gene: TRBJ1-5
clone size: .
D gene: .

CDR3 protein: CASSPGGRVEETQYF
CDR3 DNA: TGTGCCAGCAGCCCCGGAGGACGGGTCGAAGAGACCCAGTACTTC
V gene: TRBV11-3
J gene: TRBJ2-5
clone size: .
D gene: .

CDR3 protein: CASSSHAGAGLLETQYF
CDR3 DNA: TGTGCCAGCAGCTCCCATGCGGGGGCGGGTCTTCTTGAGACCCAGTACTTC
V gene: TRBV7-9
J gene: TRBJ2-5
clone size: .
D gene: .

CDR3 protein: CASKLGAVTEAFF
CDR3 DNA: TGTGCCAGTAAGCTGGGGGCGGTCACTGAAGCTTTCTTT
V gene: TRBV2
J gene: TRBJ1-1
clone size: .
D gene: .

CDR3 protein: CAVGGNAETQYF
CDR3 DNA: TGTGCCGTCGGGGGGAATGCAGAGACCCAGTACTTC
V gene: TRBV10-3
J gene: TRBJ2-5
clone size: .
D gene: TRBD2

CDR3 protein: CASSPNWSTNYGYTF
CDR3 DNA: TGTGCCAGCAGCCCCAACTGGTCTACCAACTATGGCTACACCTTC
V gene: TRBV7-2
J gene: TRBJ1-2
clone size: once
D gene: .

CDR3 protein: CSVGPGGGAGGQYF
CDR3 DNA: TGCAGCGTAGGACCTGGAGGGGGAGCGGGGGGACAGTACTTC
V gene: TRBV29-1
J gene: TRBJ2-7
clone size: .
D gene: TRBD2

CDR3 protein: CASSLLRDGNQPQHF
CDR3 DNA: TGTGCCAGCAGTCTTCTCCGGGATGGCAATCAGCCCCAGCATTTT
V gene: TRBV28
J gene: TRBJ1-5
clone size: .
D gene: .

CDR3 protein: CASTNRFGYTF
CDR3 DNA: TGTGCCAGCACTAACAGGTTCGGCTACACCTTC
V gene: TRBV6-1
J gene: TRBJ1-2
clone size: .
D gene: .

CDR3 protein: CASSVRQQETQYF
CDR3 DNA: TGTGCCAGCAGTGTTCGGCAGCAAGAGACCCAGTACTTC
V gene: TRBV2
J gene: TRBJ2-5
clone size: .
D gene: .

CDR3 protein: CASSRTSDQPQHF
CDR3 DNA: TGTGCCAGCTCACGTACGTCTGATCAGCCCCAGCATTTT
V gene: TRBV18
J gene: TRBJ1-5
clone size: .
D gene: .

CDR3 protein: CASSLAGAPRGGDTQYF
CDR3 DNA: TGTGCCAGCAGCTTAGCTGGGGCCCCCAGGGGGGGAGATACGCAGTATTTT
V gene: TRBV7-9
J gene: TRBJ2-3
clone size: .
D gene: .

CDR3 protein: CASSKDRVQPQHF
CDR3 DNA: TGTGCCAGCAGCAAGGACAGGGTCCAGCCCCAGCATTTT
V gene: TRBV7-6
J gene: TRBJ1-5
clone size: .
D gene: TRBD1

CDR3 protein: CASSSDRGETQYF
CDR3 DNA: TGTGCCAGCAGCTCGGACAGGGGCGAGACCCAGTACTTC
V gene: TRBV7-2
J gene: TRBJ2-5
clone size: .
D gene: TRBD1

CDR3 protein: CASRDRVNTEAFF
CDR3 DNA: TGTGCCAGTAGGGACAGGGTGAACACTGAAGCTTTCTTT
V gene: TRBV19
J gene: TRBJ1-1
clone size: .
D gene: TRBD1

CDR3 protein: CASSQQRSPDTQYF
CDR3 DNA: TGTGCCAGCAGCCAACAGAGGAGTCCAGATACGCAGTATTTT
V gene: TRBV11-2
J gene: TRBJ2-3
clone size: .
D gene: .

CDR3 protein: CASSLGASTDTQYF
CDR3 DNA: TGCGCCAGCAGCTTGGGAGCGAGCACAGATACGCAGTATTTT
V gene: TRBV5-1
J gene: TRBJ2-3
clone size: .
D gene: .